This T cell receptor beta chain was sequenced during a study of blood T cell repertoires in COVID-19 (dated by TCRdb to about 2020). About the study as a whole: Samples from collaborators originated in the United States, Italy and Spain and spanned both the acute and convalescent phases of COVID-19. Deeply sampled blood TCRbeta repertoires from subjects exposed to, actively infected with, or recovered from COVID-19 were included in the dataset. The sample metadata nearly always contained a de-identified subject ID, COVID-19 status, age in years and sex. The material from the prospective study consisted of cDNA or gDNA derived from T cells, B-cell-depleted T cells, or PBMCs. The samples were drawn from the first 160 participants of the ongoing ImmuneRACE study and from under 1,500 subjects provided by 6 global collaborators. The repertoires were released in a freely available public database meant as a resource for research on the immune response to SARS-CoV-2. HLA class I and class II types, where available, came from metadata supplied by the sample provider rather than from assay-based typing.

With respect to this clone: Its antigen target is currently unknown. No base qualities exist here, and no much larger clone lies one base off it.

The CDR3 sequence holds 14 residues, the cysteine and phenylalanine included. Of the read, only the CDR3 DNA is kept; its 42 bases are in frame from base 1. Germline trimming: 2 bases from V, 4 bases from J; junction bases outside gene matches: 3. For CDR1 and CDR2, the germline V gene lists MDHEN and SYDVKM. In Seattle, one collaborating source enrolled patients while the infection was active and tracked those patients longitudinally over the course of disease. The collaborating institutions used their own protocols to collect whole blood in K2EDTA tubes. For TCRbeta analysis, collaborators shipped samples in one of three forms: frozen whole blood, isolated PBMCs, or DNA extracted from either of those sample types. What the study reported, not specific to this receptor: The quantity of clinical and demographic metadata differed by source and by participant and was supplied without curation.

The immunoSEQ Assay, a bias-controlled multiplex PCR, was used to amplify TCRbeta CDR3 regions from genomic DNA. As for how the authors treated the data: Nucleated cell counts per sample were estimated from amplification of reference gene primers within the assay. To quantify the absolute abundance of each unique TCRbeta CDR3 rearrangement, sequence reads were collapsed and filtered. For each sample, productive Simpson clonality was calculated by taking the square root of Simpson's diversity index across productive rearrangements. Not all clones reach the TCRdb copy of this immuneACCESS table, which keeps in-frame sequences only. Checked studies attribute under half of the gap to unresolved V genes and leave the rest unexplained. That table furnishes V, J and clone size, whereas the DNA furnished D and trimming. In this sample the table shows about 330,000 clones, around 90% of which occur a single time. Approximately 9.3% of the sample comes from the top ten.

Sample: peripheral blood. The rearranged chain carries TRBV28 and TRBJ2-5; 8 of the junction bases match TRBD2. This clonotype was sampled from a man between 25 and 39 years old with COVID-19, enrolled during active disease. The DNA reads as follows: TGTGCCAGCAGTTTAAATCTAGCGGGAGAGACCCAGTACTTC. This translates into CASSLNLAGETQYF. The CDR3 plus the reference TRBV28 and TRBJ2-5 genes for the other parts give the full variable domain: DVKVTQSSRYLVKRTGEKVFLECVQDMDHENMFWYRQDPGLGLRLIYFSYDVKMKEKGDIPEGYSVSREKKERFSLILESASTNQTSMYLCASSLNLAGETQYFGPGTRLLVL.